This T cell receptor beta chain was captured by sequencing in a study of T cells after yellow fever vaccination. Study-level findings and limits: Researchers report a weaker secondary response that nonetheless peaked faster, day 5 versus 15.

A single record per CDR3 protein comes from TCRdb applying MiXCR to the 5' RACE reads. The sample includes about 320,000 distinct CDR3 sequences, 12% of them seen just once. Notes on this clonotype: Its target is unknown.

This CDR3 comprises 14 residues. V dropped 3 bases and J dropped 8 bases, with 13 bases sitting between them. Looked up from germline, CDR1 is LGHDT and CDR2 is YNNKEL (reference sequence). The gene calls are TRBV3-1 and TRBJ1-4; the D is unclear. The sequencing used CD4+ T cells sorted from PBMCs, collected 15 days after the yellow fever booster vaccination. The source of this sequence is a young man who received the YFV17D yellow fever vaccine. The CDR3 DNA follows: TGTGCCAGCAGCCAGCGGTCCCTAAGCGAAAAACTGTTTTTT. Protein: CASSQRSLSEKLFF.